This T cell receptor beta chain was found in a study of blood T cells in healthy people across ages (dated by TCRdb to 2014 to 2015). About the study as a whole: In model experiments, template switching captured about one uniquely barcoded TCR beta cDNA molecule for every two T cells. The study measured age-related changes in TCR beta repertoire diversity using deep sequencing normalized with unique cDNA molecular identifiers. The donors were split into four age groups: young (average about 16 years), middle-aged (nearly 40), aged (over 55) and long-lived (over 80). To avoid experimental bias, donors of different ages were distributed randomly across sequencing lanes. Two additional independent replicas of 1 million unique cDNA reads from the same blood draw were analyzed for two donors (one aged 18 to 30 and one aged 80 or older). The paper's findings and limits, for the study overall: Total diversity estimates from one million sequenced T cells were considered lower bounds and underestimates. Observed TCR beta diversity correlated strongly with the percentage of naive T cells measured by flow cytometry. Compared with the aged group, the long-lived group had more naive CD4+ T cells, fewer expanded clones and increased TCR diversity, a pattern suggesting age selection. Because the CMV infection status of the donors was unknown, age-related changes in expanded clonotypes may potentially have been confounded. As age increased, observed TCR beta diversity per million T cells dropped in a roughly linear way, and a significant reduction was already evident by age 40. Because profiling used bulk unsorted PBMCs, naive and antigen-experienced compartments could not be compared conclusively.

V lost 1 base and J lost 9 bases; the stretch between them is 10 bases long. For CDR1 and CDR2, the germline V gene lists SGHTA and FQGNSA. There are 13 amino acids in the CDR3, from cysteine to phenylalanine inclusive. CDR3 DNA only is kept here, 39 bases in frame from base 1. The method was 5' RACE. The instrument given in TCRdb is Illumina HiSeq 2500. A second PCR of roughly 7 to 11 cycles was performed with a sample-barcoded 5' primer and a J-beta primer mix. A template-switch 5' adaptor carrying 12 random nucleotides introduced a unique molecular identifier onto each TCR beta cDNA molecule. Each sample yielded at least 3 million CDR3-containing paired-end reads. All of the RNA was converted into first-strand cDNA using the Mint cDNA synthesis kit, with a TRBC-specific oligonucleotide serving as the primer. Following uracil-DNA glycosylase treatment, a first 18-cycle PCR with universal primers M1SS and BC2_uni_R was performed on all cDNA. The authors' pipeline ran thus. Each sample was normalized by randomly selecting 1 million high-quality reads, each carrying a distinct molecular identifier. Reads with shared molecular identifiers were discarded instead of being binned into consensus sequences. CDR3 identification, clonotype clustering and error correction used MiTCR with a Q25 quality threshold and the strictest error-elimination algorithm. Lower-bound total TCR beta diversity was estimated with a nonparametric unseen species model using Euler transformation. The public sequencing data were trimmed at Q25 with fastp and processed into clonotypes with MiXCR by TCRdb, which kept only in-frame beta chains. Here each entry gathers all rows of one CDR3 protein and keeps the most common genes and DNA. The V and J calls and clone size come from TCRdb's table, not from the authors' own analysis. Across this sample there are over a million distinct CDR3 sequences, with roughly 40% seen only once. The ten largest clones add up to 7.9% of the sample.

Systemically healthy Caucasian individuals from Russia, about 38 in total and aged about 6 to 100 years, were included as donors. Each donor gave 9 to 10 milliliters of peripheral blood, collected into EDTA-treated Vacutainer tubes. Ficoll-Paque density-gradient centrifugation was used to isolate PBMCs, with at least 7 million obtained per sample. Total RNA was extracted from PBMCs with Trizol reagent, with at least 5 micrograms obtained per sample. Naive CD45RAhigh/CD27high T cell percentages were measured by flow cytometry on a PBMC aliquot from every donor. Comment on this clonotype: Its antigen is currently not known. No per-base quality is available; no much larger clone lies one base away.

In this chain, TRBV7-2 is recombined with TRBJ2-1; the D gene is possibly TRBD2, with 6 bases matching. The receptor was isolated from a woman between 18 and 29 years old in good health. The sequenced sample was blood. The CDR3 region reads CASSLVRESEQFF. The bases are TGTGCCAGCAGCTTAGTGCGGGAAAGTGAGCAGTTCTTC.